This TCR beta chain appears in the sequencing data of a study of Graves' ophthalmopathy and Graves' hyperthyroidism. This clonotype has a handful of counts. Trimming left V 4 bases short and J 6 bases short, with 19 bases between. The CDR3 is made up of 15 amino acids. RNA transcripts served as template for amplifying TCR beta CDR3 sequences. HTBI primers were used in a first-round RT-PCR, which preceded a second-round multiplex PCR. TCRdb processed the multiplex PCR reads anew with MiXCR; each CDR3 protein has one entry. This table has around 1.1 million distinct CDR3 sequences, around a third appearing once. Other autoimmune disease, uncontrolled infection, pregnancy and lactation led to exclusion.

The chain couples TRBV12-3 or TRBV12-4 to TRBJ2-7, with TRBD2 as a possible D gene (6 bases). The receptor was derived from an adult man with Graves' hyperthyroidism. The sequencing sample was made of peripheral blood or thyroid tissue (not recorded which). The CDR3 DNA follows: TGTGCCAGCAGTTATCCGGGACGGGGGAGCGGCGAGCAGTACTTC. Its protein product is CASSYPGRGSGEQYF.